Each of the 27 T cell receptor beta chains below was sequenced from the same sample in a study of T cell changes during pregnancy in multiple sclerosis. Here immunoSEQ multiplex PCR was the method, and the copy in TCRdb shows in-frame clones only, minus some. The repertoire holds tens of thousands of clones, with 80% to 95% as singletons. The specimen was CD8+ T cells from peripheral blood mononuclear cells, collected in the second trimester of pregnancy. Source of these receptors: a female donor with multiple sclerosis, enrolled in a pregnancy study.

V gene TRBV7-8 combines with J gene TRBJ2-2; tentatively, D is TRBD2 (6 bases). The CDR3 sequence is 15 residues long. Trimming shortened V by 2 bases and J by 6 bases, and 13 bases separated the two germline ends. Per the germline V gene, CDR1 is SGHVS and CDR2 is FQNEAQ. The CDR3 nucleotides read TGTGCCAGCAGCTTATGGGGAGGTCGGTCCGGGGAGCTGTTTTTT. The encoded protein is CASSLWGGRSGELFF.

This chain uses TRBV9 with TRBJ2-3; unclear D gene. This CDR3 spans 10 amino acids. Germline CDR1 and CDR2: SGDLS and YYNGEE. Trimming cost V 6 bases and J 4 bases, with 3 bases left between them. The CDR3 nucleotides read TGTGCCAGCACGGCAGATACGCAGTATTTT. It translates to CASTADTQYF.

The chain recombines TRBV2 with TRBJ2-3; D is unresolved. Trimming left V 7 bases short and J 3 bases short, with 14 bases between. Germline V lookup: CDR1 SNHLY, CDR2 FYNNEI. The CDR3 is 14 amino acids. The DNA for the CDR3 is TGTGCCAGCATGCCAGGCCCCCTAACAGATACGCAGTATTTT. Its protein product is CASMPGPLTDTQYF.

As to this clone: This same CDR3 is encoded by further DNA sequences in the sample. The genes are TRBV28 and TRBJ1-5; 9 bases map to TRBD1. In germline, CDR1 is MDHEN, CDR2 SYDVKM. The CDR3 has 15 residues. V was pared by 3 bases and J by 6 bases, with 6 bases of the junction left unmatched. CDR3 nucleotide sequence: TGTGCCAGCAGTTTCCGGGGACAGGGCAGTCAGCCCCAGCATTTT. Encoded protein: CASSFRGQGSQPQHF.

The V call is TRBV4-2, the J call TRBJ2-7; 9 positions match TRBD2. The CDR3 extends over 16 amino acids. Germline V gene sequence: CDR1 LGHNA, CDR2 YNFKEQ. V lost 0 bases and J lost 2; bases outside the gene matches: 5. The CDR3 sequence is CASSQEGAGGPYEQYF. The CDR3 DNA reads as TGTGCCAGCAGCCAAGAAGGAGCGGGGGGACCCTACGAGCAGTACTTC.

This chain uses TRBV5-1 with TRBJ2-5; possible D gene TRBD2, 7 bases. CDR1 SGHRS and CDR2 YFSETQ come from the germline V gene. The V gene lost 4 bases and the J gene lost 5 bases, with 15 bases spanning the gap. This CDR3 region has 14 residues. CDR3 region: CASSVRGGEETQYF. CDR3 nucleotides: TGCGCCAGCAGCGTCAGGGGAGGGGAGGAGACCCAGTACTTC.

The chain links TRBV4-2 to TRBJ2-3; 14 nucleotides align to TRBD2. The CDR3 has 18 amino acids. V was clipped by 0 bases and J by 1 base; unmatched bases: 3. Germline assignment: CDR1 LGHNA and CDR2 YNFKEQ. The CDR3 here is CASSQDQGLAGGTDTQYF. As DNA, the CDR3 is TGTGCCAGCAGCCAAGATCAGGGACTAGCGGGAGGCACAGATACGCAGTATTTT.

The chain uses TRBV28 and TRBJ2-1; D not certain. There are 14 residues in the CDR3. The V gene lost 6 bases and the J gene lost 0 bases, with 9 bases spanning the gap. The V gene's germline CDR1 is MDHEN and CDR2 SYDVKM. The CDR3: CASRSPFSYNEQFF. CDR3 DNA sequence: TGTGCCAGCAGGTCCCCCTTCTCCTACAATGAGCAGTTCTTC.

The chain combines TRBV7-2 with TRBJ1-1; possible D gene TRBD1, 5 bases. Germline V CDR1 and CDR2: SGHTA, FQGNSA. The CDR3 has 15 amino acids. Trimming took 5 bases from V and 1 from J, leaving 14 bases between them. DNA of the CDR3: TGTGCCAGCAGCCCAATGCTGGGGCAGAACACTGAAGCTTTCTTT. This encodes CASSPMLGQNTEAFF.

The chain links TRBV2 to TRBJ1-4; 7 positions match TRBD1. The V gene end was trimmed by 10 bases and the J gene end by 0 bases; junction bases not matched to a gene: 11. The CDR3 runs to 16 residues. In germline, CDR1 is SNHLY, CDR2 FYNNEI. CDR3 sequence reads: CATRQGLVATNEKLFF. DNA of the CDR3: TGTGCCACCAGACAGGGACTAGTTGCAACTAATGAAAAACTGTTTTTT. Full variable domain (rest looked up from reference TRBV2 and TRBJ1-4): EPEVTQTPSHQVTQMGQEVILRCVPISNHLYFYWYRQILGQKVEFLVSFYNNEISEKSEIFDDQFSVERPDGSNFTLKIRSTKLEDSAMYFCATRQGLVATNEKLFFGSGTQLSVL.

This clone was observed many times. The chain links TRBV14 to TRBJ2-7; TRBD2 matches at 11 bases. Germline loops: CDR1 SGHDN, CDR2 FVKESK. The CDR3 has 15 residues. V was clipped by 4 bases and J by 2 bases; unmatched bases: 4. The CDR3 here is CASSRGLAGPYEQYF. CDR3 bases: TGTGCCAGCAGCCGAGGACTAGCGGGCCCCTACGAGCAGTACTTC.

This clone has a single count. This chain's CDR3 is CASSPRPTGARSYEQYF. CDR3 coding DNA: TGTGCCAGCAGCCCTCGCCCGACAGGGGCAAGGTCCTACGAGCAGTACTTC. The V gene is TRBV28, the J gene TRBJ2-7, with TRBD1 matching over 8 bases. CDR3 length: 17 residues. With 6 bases clipped from V and 1 base from J, the junction kept 14 bases outside the gene matches. Germline V gene data show CDR1 as MDHEN and CDR2 as SYDVKM.

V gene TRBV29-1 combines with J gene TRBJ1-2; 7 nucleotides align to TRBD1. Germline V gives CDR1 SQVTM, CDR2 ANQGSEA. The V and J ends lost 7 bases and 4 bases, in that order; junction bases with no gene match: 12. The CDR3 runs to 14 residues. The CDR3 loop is CSATDREPGYGYTF. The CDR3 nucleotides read TGCAGCGCTACCGACAGGGAGCCGGGCTATGGCTACACCTTC.

The chain's CDR3 is CASSVSGRASYEQYF. CDR3 coding DNA: TGTGCCAGCAGCGTTAGCGGGAGGGCCTCGTACGAGCAGTACTTC. This chain joins TRBV7-9 and TRBJ2-7; 11 bases are shared with TRBD2. The V and J ends lost 5 bases and 4 bases, in that order; junction bases with no gene match: 7. The CDR3 contains 15 residues. CDR1 SEHNR and CDR2 FQNEAQ come from the germline V gene (reference sequence).

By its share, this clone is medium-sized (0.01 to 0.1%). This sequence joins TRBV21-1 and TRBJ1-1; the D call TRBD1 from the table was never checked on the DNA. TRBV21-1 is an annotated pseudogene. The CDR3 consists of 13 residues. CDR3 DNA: TGTGCCAGCACCGGGACAATGAACACTGAAGCTTTCTTT. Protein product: CASTGTMNTEAFF.

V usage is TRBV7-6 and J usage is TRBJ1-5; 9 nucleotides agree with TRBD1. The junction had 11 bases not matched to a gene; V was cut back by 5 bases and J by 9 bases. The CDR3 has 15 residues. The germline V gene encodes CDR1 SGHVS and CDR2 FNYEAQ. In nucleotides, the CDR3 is TGTGCCAGCAGCCTAGGGGACAGGGAATATCCGCCCCAGCATTTT. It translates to CASSLGDREYPPQHF.

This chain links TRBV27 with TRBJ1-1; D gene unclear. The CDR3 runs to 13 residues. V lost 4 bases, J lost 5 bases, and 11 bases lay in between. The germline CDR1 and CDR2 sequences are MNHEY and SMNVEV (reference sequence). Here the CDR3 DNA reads TGTGCCAGCAGTTCCATTGGAGGTACTGAAGCTTTCTTT. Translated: CASSSIGGTEAFF.

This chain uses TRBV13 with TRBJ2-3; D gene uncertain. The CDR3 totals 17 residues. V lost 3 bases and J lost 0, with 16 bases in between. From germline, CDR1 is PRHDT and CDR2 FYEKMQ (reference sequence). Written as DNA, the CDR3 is TGTGCCAGCAGCTTTGAGCAGAACCCTAGGAGCACAGATACGCAGTATTTT. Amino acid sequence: CASSFEQNPRSTDTQYF. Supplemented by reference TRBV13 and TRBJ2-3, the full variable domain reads AAGVIQSPRHLIKEKRETATLKCYPIPRHDTVYWYQQGPGQDPQFLISFYEKMQSDKGSIPDRFSAQQFSDYHSELNMSSLELGDSALYFCASSFEQNPRSTDTQYFGPGTRLTVL.

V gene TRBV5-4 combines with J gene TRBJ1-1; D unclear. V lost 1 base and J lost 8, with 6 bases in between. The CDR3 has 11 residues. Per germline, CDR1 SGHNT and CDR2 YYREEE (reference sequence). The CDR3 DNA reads TGTGCCAGCAGCTTGTCCGGGGAAGCTTTCTTT. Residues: CASSLSGEAFF.

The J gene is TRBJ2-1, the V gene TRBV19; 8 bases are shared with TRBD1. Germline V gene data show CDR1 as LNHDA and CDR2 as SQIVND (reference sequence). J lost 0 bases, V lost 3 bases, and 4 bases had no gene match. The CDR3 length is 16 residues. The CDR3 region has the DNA TGTGCCAGTAGTATGGGCAGGGGGCCCTCCTACAATGAGCAGTTCTTC. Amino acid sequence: CASSMGRGPSYNEQFF.

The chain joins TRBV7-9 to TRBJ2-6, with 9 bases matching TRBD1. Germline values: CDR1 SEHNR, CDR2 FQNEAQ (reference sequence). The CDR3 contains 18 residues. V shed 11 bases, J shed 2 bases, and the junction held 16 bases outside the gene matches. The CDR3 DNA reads TGTGCCGGACTAAAACCGGGACAGGGTGTAACTGGGGCCAACGTCCTGACTTTC. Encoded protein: CAGLKPGQGVTGANVLTF.

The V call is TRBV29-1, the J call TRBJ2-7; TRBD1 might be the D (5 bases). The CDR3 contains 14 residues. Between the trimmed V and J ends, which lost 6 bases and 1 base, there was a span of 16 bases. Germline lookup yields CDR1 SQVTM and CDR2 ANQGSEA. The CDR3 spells CSVAGSPESYEQYF. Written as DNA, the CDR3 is TGCAGCGTGGCAGGGTCCCCGGAGTCCTACGAGCAGTACTTC.

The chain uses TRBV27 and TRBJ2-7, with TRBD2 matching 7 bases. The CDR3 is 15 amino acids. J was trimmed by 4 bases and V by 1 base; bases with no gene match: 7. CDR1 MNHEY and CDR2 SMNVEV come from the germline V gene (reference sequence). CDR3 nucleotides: TGTGCCAGCAGTTTATTCGGCCTAGCGGTGTACGAGCAGTACTTC. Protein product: CASSLFGLAVYEQYF.

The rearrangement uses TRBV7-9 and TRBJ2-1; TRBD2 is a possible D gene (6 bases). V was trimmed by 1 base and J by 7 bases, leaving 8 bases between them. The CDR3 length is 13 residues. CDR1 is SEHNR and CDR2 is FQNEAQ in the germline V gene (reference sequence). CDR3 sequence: CASSLGEANEQFF. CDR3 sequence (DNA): TGTGCCAGCAGCTTAGGGGAGGCAAATGAGCAGTTCTTC.

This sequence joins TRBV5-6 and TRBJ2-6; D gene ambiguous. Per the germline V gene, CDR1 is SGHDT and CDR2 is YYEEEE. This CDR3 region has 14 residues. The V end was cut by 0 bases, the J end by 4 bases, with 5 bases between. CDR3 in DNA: TGTGCCAGCAGCTTGGCCGGGGGGGCCAACGTCCTGACTTTC. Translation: CASSLAGGANVLTF.

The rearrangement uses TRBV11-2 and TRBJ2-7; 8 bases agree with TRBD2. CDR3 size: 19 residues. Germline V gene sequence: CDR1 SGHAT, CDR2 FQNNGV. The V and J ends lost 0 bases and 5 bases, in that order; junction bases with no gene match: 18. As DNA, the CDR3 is TGTGCCAGCAGCTTAGATTTGGCAGGTCTCAAGCGGGAGCTGAACGAGCAGTACTTC. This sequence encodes CASSLDLAGLKRELNEQYF.

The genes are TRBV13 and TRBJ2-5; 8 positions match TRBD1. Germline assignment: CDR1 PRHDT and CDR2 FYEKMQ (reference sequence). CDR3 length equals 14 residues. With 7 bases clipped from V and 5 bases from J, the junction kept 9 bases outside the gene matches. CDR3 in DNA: TGTGCCAGCACGGCAGGGGGCATTTCGGAGACCCAGTACTTC. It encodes CASTAGGISETQYF.